This entry features one TCR beta chain sequence. What it recognizes is unknown. Approximately 10 milliliters was the volume of peripheral blood drawn from each donor. The source of the sample is a study of blood T cells in healthy people across ages. Broader study findings: Greater diversity and more naive CD4+ cells were seen in long-lived donors than in aged donors. Because donor CMV status was unknown, expanded clonotype changes were possibly confounded.

Next came a second PCR, run for about 6 to 12 cycles, which used a sample-barcoded 5' primer along with a J-beta primer mix. MiXCR, applied by TCRdb to the 5' RACE reads, yields one record per CDR3 protein. The data show approximately 1.5 million distinct CDR3 sequences, with approximately 42% seen just once and roughly 3.7% held by the top ten. From germline, CDR1 is SGHTA and CDR2 FQGNSA. This CDR3 has 16 residues. Sequences were obtained from blood. The rearrangement links TRBV7-2 to TRBJ2-4, with TRBD2 identical over 9 bases. Judging by the DNA end, TRBJ2-7 fits better; the J call may be wrong. The sequence came from a woman between 18 and 29 years old in good health. The CDR3 nucleotides are TGTGCCAGCAGCTTAGCGGGTAGCGGGAGCCTTCGCGAGCAGTACTTC. This translates into CASSLAGSGSLREQYF.